The 10 T cell receptor beta chains listed next were all sequenced from one sample in a study of CD8 T cells in ankylosing spondylitis. One entry per CDR3 protein results from TCRdb running MiXCR on the 5' RACE reads. The data contain around 340,000 distinct CDR3 sequences, roughly 15% of them seen just once; the ten biggest clones take up approximately 0.99%. Sequenced input: blood, either unsorted or a sorted T cell fraction (not recorded which). These receptors all come from a male donor with ankylosing spondylitis or in good health (not recorded which).

This clonotype turned up a few times. The J gene is TRBJ2-1, the V gene TRBV29-1; D is possibly TRBD2 (6 bases). Trimming removed 5 bases from V and 2 bases from J, with 10 bases in between. In germline, CDR1 is SQVTM, CDR2 ANQGSEA. The CDR3 sequence is 13 residues long. The CDR3 DNA sequence: TGCAGCGTTAAGGGACTCACCTACAATGAGCAGTTCTTC. Encoded protein: CSVKGLTYNEQFF.

This clonotype was counted a few times. The rearrangement joins TRBV9 to TRBJ2-1, with D maybe TRBD1 (6 bases). With 3 bases removed from V and 9 bases from J, the gap between germline ends came to 22 bases. This CDR3 region has 16 residues. The germline V gene encodes CDR1 SGDLS and CDR2 YYNGEE. CDR3 amino acids: CASSEGPGTYTGEQFF. As DNA, the CDR3 is TGTGCCAGCAGCGAAGGACCTGGGACATATACGGGTGAGCAGTTCTTC.

This clonotype has a handful of counts. The chain is built from TRBV20-1 and TRBJ2-3, with D possibly being TRBD1 or TRBD2 (7 bases each). Germline CDR1 DFQATT, CDR2 SNEGSKA (reference sequence). The CDR3 covers 15 residues. The V gene lost 7 bases and the J gene lost 3 bases, with 20 bases spanning the gap. The CDR3 DNA sequence: TGCAGTGTTAGGGGGCGACTAGCTGGAACAGATACGCAGTATTTT. It codes for CSVRGRLAGTDTQYF.

This clonotype was detected a few times. V usage is TRBV6-2 or TRBV6-3 and J usage is TRBJ2-3, with 7 positions matching TRBD2. The CDR3 runs 12 residues. Germline loops: CDR1 MNHEY, CDR2 SVGEGT. Trimming took 8 bases from V and 4 from J; bases not matched to a gene: 3. The DNA of the CDR3 is TGTGCCAGCGAGCGGGAAGCAGATACGCAGTATTTT. Protein product: CASEREADTQYF.

This clonotype has a handful of counts. The V gene is TRBV12-3 or TRBV12-4, the J gene TRBJ2-1; 9 nucleotides align to TRBD2. Trimming took 7 bases from V and 8 from J; bases not matched to a gene: 9. The CDR3 runs to 14 residues. CDR3 region: CASKAGLASDEQFF. The CDR3 DNA follows: TGTGCCAGCAAGGCAGGACTAGCGTCGGATGAGCAGTTCTTC.

This clonotype has more than one count but fewer than ten. Here the CDR3 reads CSVEPSRGGEQYF. Here the CDR3 DNA reads TGCAGCGTTGAACCCTCTAGGGGAGGTGAGCAGTACTTC. The chain employs TRBV29-1 and TRBJ2-7, with a weak D call TRBD2 (6 bases). Germline values: CDR1 SQVTM, CDR2 ANQGSEA. With 2 bases removed from V and 7 bases from J, the gap between germline ends came to 15 bases. The CDR3 runs to 13 residues.

This clonotype was recorded a few times. V gene TRBV5-1 combines with J gene TRBJ2-7; tentatively, D is TRBD1 (5 bases). Germline CDR1 SGHRS, CDR2 YFSETQ. There are 14 residues in the CDR3. With 0 bases removed from V and 4 bases from J, the gap between germline ends came to 11 bases. Here the CDR3 reads CASSLESGNYEQYF. The CDR3 nucleotides are TGCGCCAGCAGCTTGGAATCAGGGAATTACGAGCAGTACTTC.

This clonotype was detected a few times. This chain links TRBV7-9 with TRBJ2-5; D perhaps matches TRBD2 (6 bases). This CDR3 has 17 amino acids. Per the germline V gene, CDR1 is SEHNR and CDR2 is FQNEAQ (reference sequence). V lost 2 bases to trimming and J lost 5 bases, with 21 bases between them. The CDR3 reads CASSLITSSARGETQYF. The CDR3 DNA sequence: TGTGCCAGCAGCTTAATCACATCCAGCGCACGGGGGGAGACCCAGTACTTC.

This clonotype was seen a few times. The J gene is TRBJ2-3, the V gene TRBV7-2; no clear D gene. The CDR3 covers 13 residues. V was trimmed by 2 bases and J by 1 base, leaving 4 bases between them. The germline gives CDR1 SGHTA, CDR2 FQGNSA. The CDR3 spells CASSLRRTDTQYF. CDR3 nucleotides: TGTGCCAGCAGCTTACGACGCACAGATACGCAGTATTTT. Full variable domain (remainder filled in from reference TRBV7-2 and TRBJ2-3): GAGVSQSPSNKVTEKGKDVELRCDPISGHTALYWYRQSLGQGLEFLIYFQGNSAPDKSGLPSDRFSAERTGGSVSTLTIQRTQQEDSAVYLCASSLRRTDTQYFGPGTRLTVL.

This clonotype has only a few counts. The chain uses TRBV4-1 and TRBJ2-3; D unresolved. CDR3 size: 15 residues. V lost 0 bases and J 3 bases, leaving 10 bases between the germline ends. Per the germline V gene, CDR1 is MGHRA and CDR2 is YSYEKL. CDR3 residues: CASSQDNGLTDTQYF. The CDR3 region has the DNA TGCGCCAGCAGCCAAGATAACGGGTTGACAGATACGCAGTATTTT.